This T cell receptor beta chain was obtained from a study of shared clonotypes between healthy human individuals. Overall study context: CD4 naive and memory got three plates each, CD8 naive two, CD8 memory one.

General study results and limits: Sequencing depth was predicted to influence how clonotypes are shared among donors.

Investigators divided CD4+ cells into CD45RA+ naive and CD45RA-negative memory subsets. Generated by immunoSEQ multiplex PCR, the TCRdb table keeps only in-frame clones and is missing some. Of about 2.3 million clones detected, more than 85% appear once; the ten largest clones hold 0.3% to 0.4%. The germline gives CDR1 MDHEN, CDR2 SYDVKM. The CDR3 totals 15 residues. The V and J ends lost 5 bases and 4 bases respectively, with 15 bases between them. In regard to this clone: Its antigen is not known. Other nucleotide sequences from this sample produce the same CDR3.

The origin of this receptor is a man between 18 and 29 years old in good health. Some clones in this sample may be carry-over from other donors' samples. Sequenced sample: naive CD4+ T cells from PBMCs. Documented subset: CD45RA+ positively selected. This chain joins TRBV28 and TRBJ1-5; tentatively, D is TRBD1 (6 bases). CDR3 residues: CASSLGQGSNQPQHF. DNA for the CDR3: TGTGCCAGCAGTCTAGGTCAGGGGTCGAATCAGCCCCAGCATTTT.